This T cell receptor beta chain was obtained from a study of blood T cell repertoires in COVID-19. Study overall: The study drew acute and convalescent COVID-19 samples from the United States, Italy and Spain. The analysed material was cDNA or gDNA that came from T cells, B-cell-depleted T cells, or PBMCs.

Per the germline V gene, CDR1 is LNHDA and CDR2 is SQIVND (reference sequence). This CDR3 is 15 amino acids long. The V and J ends lost 1 base and 5 bases, in that order; junction bases with no gene match: 6. In the study's own analysis: Using reference gene primer amplification, nucleated cell counts were estimated. Assay: immunoSEQ multiplex PCR; the TCRdb copy retains only in-frame clones and omits some. From that table come the V and J calls and clone size; the DNA was used to work out D and trimming. The sample comprises hundreds of thousands of clones, 65% to 90% of which are singletons, and nearly 5% rests with the top ten.

The sequenced sample consisted of peripheral blood. The receptor was derived from a woman older than 75 with active or convalescent COVID-19. The chain is built from TRBV19 and TRBJ2-7, with TRBD2 matching over 9 bases. The CDR3 is CASSIGNSGSHEQYF. DNA of the CDR3: TGTGCCAGTAGTATAGGTAATAGCGGGAGCCACGAGCAGTACTTC.